The clone carrying this TCR beta chain appeared a few times. This specimen comes from a study of T-cell memory formation after mild COVID-19. Study-wide background: Clusters of TCRs were largely donor specific.

Constant-segment primers served in 5'RACE that generated TCR alpha and TCR beta cDNA libraries bearing sample barcodes and UMIs. TCRdb used MiXCR to reprocess the 5' RACE reads, holding one entry per CDR3 protein. The sample has 550,000 to 600,000 distinct CDR3 sequences, 17% seen once; the top ten hold around 8.1%. The V gene's germline CDR1 is MNHEY and CDR2 SVGAGI. V lost 2 bases, J lost 5 bases, and 21 bases lay in between. The CDR3 length is 17 residues. The chain employs TRBV6-5 and TRBJ1-2; TRBD1 is a possible D gene (6 bases). The sequence was obtained from an adult woman who had mild COVID-19 (a few samples of this study predate the infection). Cell type and time point are not known. Material: PBMCs or a T cell subset sorted from them (not recorded which). The CDR3 region is CASSYGPRGPPRYGYTF. The CDR3 coding sequence is TGTGCCAGCAGTTACGGGCCCAGGGGCCCTCCCCGGTATGGCTACACCTTC.